These T cell receptor beta chains were read from a single sample in a study of post-analysis software for immune sequencing data. TCRdb reprocessed the PCR reads via MiXCR and lists one record per CDR3 protein. The sample lists 600,000 to 750,000 distinct CDR3 sequences, around 64% seen once, with roughly 10% in the top ten. The sample comprised blood. The source of these receptors is a girl aged 2-9 years with multiple sclerosis. CDR3s include the opening cysteine and the closing phenylalanine or tryptophan. D genes are given only for firm matches. For some rows the clone size is stated as once, few or many, or as a class when expanded; others skip it.

j_gene: TRBJ1-4; d_gene: .; abundance: .; v_gene: TRBV12-3/TRBV12-4; CDR3nt: TGTGCCAGCAGTCCTACAGGGCAGGCTAATGAAAAACTGTTTTTT; CDR3aa: CASSPTGQANEKLFF
j_gene: TRBJ2-1; d_gene: TRBD2; abundance: once; v_gene: TRBV5-7; CDR3nt: TGTGCCAGCAGCGCCGGACTAGCGGGGCTATACAATGAGCAGTTCTTC; CDR3aa: CASSAGLAGLYNEQFF
j_gene: TRBJ1-2; d_gene: .; abundance: .; v_gene: TRBV10-3; CDR3nt: TGTGCCATCAGTGAGTCGGTGGTTGTGAGGCAAGTAGGTCGCTATGGCTACACCTTC; CDR3aa: CAISESVVVRQVGRYGYTF
j_gene: TRBJ2-4; d_gene: .; abundance: .; v_gene: TRBV25-1; CDR3nt: TGTGCCAGCAGTGAAGTCCGGGGGAGCCAGTACTTC; CDR3aa: CASSEVRGSQYF
j_gene: TRBJ2-1; d_gene: .; abundance: few; v_gene: TRBV4-1; CDR3nt: TGCGCCAGCAGCCCCCTTTCCGGGACTCCCTACAATGAGCAGTTCTTC; CDR3aa: CASSPLSGTPYNEQFF
j_gene: TRBJ2-5; d_gene: TRBD2; abundance: many; v_gene: TRBV20-1; CDR3nt: TGCAGTGCTAGAGATCTTAATAGGGCTAGCGGGGGTATGGAGACCCAGTACTTC; CDR3aa: CSARDLNRASGGMETQYF
j_gene: TRBJ2-1; d_gene: TRBD2; abundance: few; v_gene: TRBV20-1; CDR3nt: TGCAGTGCTAGGGTACTAGCGGGAGGCTCCAATGAGCAGTTCTTC; CDR3aa: CSARVLAGGSNEQFF
j_gene: TRBJ1-2; d_gene: .; abundance: .; v_gene: TRBV12-3/TRBV12-4; CDR3nt: TGTGCCAGCAGTTTTTTATCGGGGCAGGTATATGGCTACACCTTC; CDR3aa: CASSFLSGQVYGYTF
j_gene: TRBJ1-2; d_gene: .; abundance: .; v_gene: TRBV29-1; CDR3nt: TGCAGCGTTGGGTGGACAGACTATGGCTACACCTTC; CDR3aa: CSVGWTDYGYTF
j_gene: TRBJ2-1; d_gene: TRBD2; abundance: .; v_gene: TRBV6-2/TRBV6-3; CDR3nt: TGTGCCAGCAGCGCCGGGACTAGCCTTGGGAATGAGCAGTTCTTC; CDR3aa: CASSAGTSLGNEQFF
j_gene: TRBJ2-3; d_gene: .; abundance: .; v_gene: TRBV20-1; CDR3nt: TGCAGTGCAACCGGGGTGGGGCTGGTTAGCACAGATACGCAGTATTTT; CDR3aa: CSATGVGLVSTDTQYF
j_gene: TRBJ2-3; d_gene: TRBD2; abundance: few; v_gene: TRBV7-3; CDR3nt: TGTGCCAGCAGCTTAGCCACTAGCGGTCGGGATACGCAGTATTTT; CDR3aa: CASSLATSGRDTQYF
j_gene: TRBJ2-5; d_gene: .; abundance: once; v_gene: TRBV14; CDR3nt: TGTGCCAGCAGCCAAGTTGGTCGGACGGAGACCCAGTACTTC; CDR3aa: CASSQVGRTETQYF
j_gene: TRBJ1-2; d_gene: TRBD1; abundance: once; v_gene: TRBV7-9; CDR3nt: TGTGCCAGCAGCTGGGGGACAGACTATGGCTACACCTTC; CDR3aa: CASSWGTDYGYTF
j_gene: TRBJ1-4; d_gene: TRBD1; abundance: .; v_gene: TRBV7-2; CDR3nt: TGTGCCAGCAGCCTACAGACAGGGGGCAATGAAAAACTGTTTTTT; CDR3aa: CASSLQTGGNEKLFF
j_gene: TRBJ2-7; d_gene: .; abundance: .; v_gene: TRBV10-3; CDR3nt: TGTGCCATCAGTGACAGCCCTTCCTACGAGCAGTACTTC; CDR3aa: CAISDSPSYEQYF
j_gene: TRBJ2-1; d_gene: TRBD1; abundance: many; v_gene: TRBV3-1; CDR3nt: TGTGCCAGCAGCCCCGGGACAGGGGGCAATGAGCAGTTCTTC; CDR3aa: CASSPGTGGNEQFF
j_gene: TRBJ2-1; d_gene: .; abundance: .; v_gene: TRBV27; CDR3nt: TGTGCCAGCAGTCAGATCGGGTTTAGCTCCTACAATGAGCAGTTCTTC; CDR3aa: CASSQIGFSSYNEQFF
j_gene: TRBJ1-6; d_gene: TRBD1; abundance: .; v_gene: TRBV5-1; CDR3nt: TGCGCCAGCAGCTTGGCCCCATTGCGGGACAGGGCTTCACCCCTCCACTTT; CDR3aa: CASSLAPLRDRASPLHF
j_gene: TRBJ2-3; d_gene: TRBD1; abundance: few; v_gene: TRBV10-2; CDR3nt: TGCGCCAGCAAACAGGGGGCGGGAGATACGCAGTATTTT; CDR3aa: CASKQGAGDTQYF
j_gene: TRBJ2-1; d_gene: TRBD2; abundance: few; v_gene: TRBV29-1; CDR3nt: TGCAGCGTTGAAAGGGGCGGGAGTACGAATGAGCAGTTCTTC; CDR3aa: CSVERGGSTNEQFF
j_gene: TRBJ1-1; d_gene: .; abundance: few; v_gene: TRBV5-1; CDR3nt: TGCGCCAGCAGCTTGAGGGTAGGGCCGATCATGAACACTGAAGCTTTCTTT; CDR3aa: CASSLRVGPIMNTEAFF
j_gene: TRBJ2-1; d_gene: TRBD1; abundance: few; v_gene: TRBV15; CDR3nt: TGTGCCACCAGCAGAGCTGGGACAGGGGGCAATGAGCAGTTCTTC; CDR3aa: CATSRAGTGGNEQFF
j_gene: TRBJ1-2; d_gene: .; abundance: .; v_gene: TRBV14; CDR3nt: TGTACCAGCAGCCAGTTTCAGCGGGCGCTTGACGGCTACACCTTC; CDR3aa: CTSSQFQRALDGYTF
j_gene: TRBJ2-2; d_gene: TRBD2; abundance: .; v_gene: TRBV6-5; CDR3nt: TGTGCCAGCAGTTACTCAGCTAGCGGGTACACCGGGGAGCTGTTTTTT; CDR3aa: CASSYSASGYTGELFF
j_gene: TRBJ2-3; d_gene: TRBD2; abundance: .; v_gene: TRBV9; CDR3nt: TGTGCCAGCAGCGCCTTAAGGACTAGCGCGGGCACAGATACGCAGTATTTT; CDR3aa: CASSALRTSAGTDTQYF
j_gene: TRBJ2-5; d_gene: .; abundance: .; v_gene: TRBV5-1; CDR3nt: TGCGCCAGCAGCATGCCGAGGACAGCCCAAGAGACCCAGTACTTC; CDR3aa: CASSMPRTAQETQYF
j_gene: TRBJ2-7; d_gene: .; abundance: few; v_gene: TRBV29-1; CDR3nt: TGCAGCGCCGCTAGGGACTCCTACGAGCAGTACTTC; CDR3aa: CSAARDSYEQYF
j_gene: TRBJ2-5; d_gene: TRBD2; abundance: .; v_gene: TRBV11-2; CDR3nt: TGTGCCAGCAGCCGGACTAGCGCGTTCTACGGGCAGTACTTC; CDR3aa: CASSRTSAFYGQYF
j_gene: TRBJ2-7; d_gene: TRBD2; abundance: .; v_gene: TRBV12-3/TRBV12-4; CDR3nt: TGTGCCAGCAGCCAAAGCGGGGGGCCAACCTACGAGCAGTACTTC; CDR3aa: CASSQSGGPTYEQYF
j_gene: TRBJ2-1; d_gene: TRBD2; abundance: .; v_gene: TRBV5-1; CDR3nt: TGCGCCAGCAGCTTGGTTGGACTAGTGAACTACAATGAGCAGTTCTTC; CDR3aa: CASSLVGLVNYNEQFF
j_gene: TRBJ1-1; d_gene: .; abundance: .; v_gene: TRBV5-1; CDR3nt: TGCGCCAGCAGCTTGAGGACAGCGACGAACACTGAAGCTTTCTTT; CDR3aa: CASSLRTATNTEAFF
j_gene: TRBJ2-7; d_gene: .; abundance: few; v_gene: TRBV4-1; CDR3nt: TGCGCCAGCAGCCACCTCCTCCTCCGGGACAAAAGCTCCTACGAGCAGTACTTC; CDR3aa: CASSHLLLRDKSSYEQYF
j_gene: TRBJ2-5; d_gene: TRBD2; abundance: .; v_gene: TRBV5-1; CDR3nt: TGCGCCAGCAGCCCAGGACTAGTTTGGGCTCAAGAGACCCAGTACTTC; CDR3aa: CASSPGLVWAQETQYF
j_gene: TRBJ2-4; d_gene: .; abundance: .; v_gene: TRBV29-1; CDR3nt: TGCAGCGTTGTAATGGGAGTGGACATTCAGTACTTC; CDR3aa: CSVVMGVDIQYF
j_gene: TRBJ2-4; d_gene: TRBD2; abundance: .; v_gene: TRBV7-9; CDR3nt: TGTGCCAGCAGCTTGGCCGGGACTAGGGCCGGCATTCAGTACTTC; CDR3aa: CASSLAGTRAGIQYF
j_gene: TRBJ2-3; d_gene: .; abundance: .; v_gene: TRBV5-1; CDR3nt: TGCGCCAGCAGCTTGGAATCGATCGGGACGGGAGATACGCAGTATTTT; CDR3aa: CASSLESIGTGDTQYF
j_gene: TRBJ2-1; d_gene: TRBD1; abundance: .; v_gene: TRBV27; CDR3nt: TGTGCCAGCAGTTCGGGACAGCAAAATTGGATTAGCTCCTACAATGAGCAGTTCTTC; CDR3aa: CASSSGQQNWISSYNEQFF
j_gene: TRBJ1-2; d_gene: .; abundance: .; v_gene: TRBV7-2; CDR3nt: TGTGCCAGCAGCTTAGGAAGATACAGGACCTCACCGGGCGACTATGGCTACACCTTC; CDR3aa: CASSLGRYRTSPGDYGYTF
j_gene: TRBJ2-7; d_gene: TRBD2; abundance: .; v_gene: TRBV7-9; CDR3nt: TGTGCCAGCAGCGCGGGACTAGCCTACGAGCAGTACTTC; CDR3aa: CASSAGLAYEQYF
j_gene: TRBJ2-1; d_gene: .; abundance: few; v_gene: TRBV5-8; CDR3nt: TGTGCCAGCAGCTTGGGAGTGTACTCCTACAATGAGCAGTTCTTC; CDR3aa: CASSLGVYSYNEQFF
j_gene: TRBJ2-6; d_gene: .; abundance: .; v_gene: TRBV5-6; CDR3nt: TGTGCCAGCACCGACCGGCGGGGAGCTGGGGCCAACGTCCTGACTTTC; CDR3aa: CASTDRRGAGANVLTF
j_gene: TRBJ2-1; d_gene: .; abundance: .; v_gene: TRBV30; CDR3nt: TGTGCCTGGAGTGTAGTAAATGAGCAGTTCTTC; CDR3aa: CAWSVVNEQFF